This T cell receptor beta chain was sequenced in a study of OX40 agonist ivuxolimab in advanced cancers. A note on the overall study: Ivuxolimab was an agonistic, fully human IgG2 monoclonal antibody directed against OX40 (CD134), a costimulatory receptor. Intravenous ivuxolimab was administered to patients every 2 weeks at six dose levels: 0.01, 0.1, 0.3, 1.5, 3 and 10 mg/kg. Of the roughly 50 dose-escalation patients, hepatocellular carcinoma was present in approximately 20, melanoma in approximately 15, renal cell carcinoma in 9 and head and neck cancer in 9. A male proportion of almost 85% and a mean age of about 60 years, ranging from about 20 to 79, were recorded for the dose-escalation cohort. Prior anti-PD-1, anti-PD-L1 or anti-CTLA-4 therapy was permitted, and checkpoint inhibitors had been received by under 50% of dose-escalation patients. Partial responses occurred in three dose-escalation patients: two with cutaneous melanoma and one with hepatocellular carcinoma. Peripheral TCRbeta sequencing was intended to test whether TCR sequence diversity was altered and clonal T-cell expansion was caused by ivuxolimab. The paper reports the monotherapy dose-escalation portion (N = 52 patients) of the phase I ivuxolimab trial.

CDR1 and CDR2 (MNHEY, SMNVEV) derive from the germline V gene (reference sequence). The CDR3 covers 18 residues, taking in both the cysteine and the phenylalanine. The read is trimmed to its CDR3 DNA, 54 bases read in frame from base 1. Patients with autoimmune disease history or receiving systemic immunosuppression were excluded from the trial. Peripheral blood for TCR sequencing was collected from all dose cohorts at baseline, on cycle 4 day 1, and on cycle 7 day 1. Samples were obtained from an open-label, multicenter, first-in-human phase I dose-escalation trial of ivuxolimab. Adults with locally advanced or metastatic melanoma, renal cell carcinoma, hepatocellular carcinoma or head and neck squamous cell carcinoma were enrolled in the trial. Before TCR sequencing, CD4+ T cells and CD8+ T cells were sorted from peripheral blood as separate populations. The paper as a whole reports these results and caveats: Low levels of normalized T-cell clonal expansion were also seen in some patients who did not respond. The antigen specificity of the clonally expanded peripheral T cells was not determined. After ivuxolimab, more expanded clones were found on average in CD8+ T cells than in CD4+ T cells. At doses of 0.1 to 3.0 mg/kg, clonal expansion of both CD4+ and CD8+ blood T cells was observed from baseline to week 6. In the 0.1-3.0 mg/kg groups, partial responders had among the lowest normalized peripheral clonal expansion, particularly in CD8+ T cells.

Genomic DNA was extracted from sorted cells for sequencing of the TCRbeta CDR3 region. TCRbeta CDR3 regions were sequenced using the immunoSEQ Assay. TCRdb took over this immuneACCESS table, retaining in-frame rearrangements with V and J assigned. Such tables are incomplete; in checked studies, under half of the missing clones stem from an unresolved V gene, and the remainder is unexplained. This sample gives 55,000 to 75,000 clones in total; around 85% of them show up just once. 1% of the sample rests with the top ten. Details on this clone: Its recognized antigen is unknown. The junction does not match germline at one end; this may be a read error.

Sample: CD4+ or CD8+ T cells sorted from blood, taken in a trial of the OX40 agonist ivuxolimab. The receptor was derived from an adult with an advanced solid tumor such as melanoma, head and neck, liver or kidney cancer. Here the chain combines TRBV27 and TRBJ2-2; the D gene is possibly TRBD1 or TRBD2, each agreeing over 8 bases. The DNA sequence is given as TGTGCCGGCAGTTTATTAGCGGGGACAGGATGGAACACCGGGGAGCTGTTTTTT. This sequence encodes CAGSLLAGTGWNTGELFF.